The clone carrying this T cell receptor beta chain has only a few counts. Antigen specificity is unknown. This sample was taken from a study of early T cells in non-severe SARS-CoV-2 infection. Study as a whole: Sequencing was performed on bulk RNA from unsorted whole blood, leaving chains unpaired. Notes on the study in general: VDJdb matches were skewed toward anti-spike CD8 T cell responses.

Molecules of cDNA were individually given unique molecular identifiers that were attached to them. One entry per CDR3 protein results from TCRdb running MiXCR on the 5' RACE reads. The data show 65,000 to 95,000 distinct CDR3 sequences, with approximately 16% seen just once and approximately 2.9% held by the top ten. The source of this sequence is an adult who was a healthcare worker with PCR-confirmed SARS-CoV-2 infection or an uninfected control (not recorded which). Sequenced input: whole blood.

In DNA, the CDR3 is TGTGCCAGCAGCCCCGGGAACACCATATATTTT. Protein sequence: CASSPGNTIYF. The chain joins TRBV7-9 to TRBJ1-3; no firm D call. The CDR3 length is 11 residues. Germline loops: CDR1 SEHNR, CDR2 FQNEAQ (reference sequence). V was trimmed by 5 bases and J by 7 bases, leaving 6 bases between them.